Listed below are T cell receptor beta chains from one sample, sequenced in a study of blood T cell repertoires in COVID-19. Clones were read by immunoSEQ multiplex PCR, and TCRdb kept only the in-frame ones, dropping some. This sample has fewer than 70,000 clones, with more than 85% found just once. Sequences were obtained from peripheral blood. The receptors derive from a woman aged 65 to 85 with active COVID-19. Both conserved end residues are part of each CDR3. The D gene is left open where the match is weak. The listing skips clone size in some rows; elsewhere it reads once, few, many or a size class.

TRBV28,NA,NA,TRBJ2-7,TGTGCCAGCAGTTTTGTGGGGGCCTCCTACGAGCAGTACTTC,CASSFVGASYEQYF
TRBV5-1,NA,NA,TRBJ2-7,TGCGCCAGTGTATGGACAGAATGCTCCTACGAGCAGTACTTC,CASVWTECSYEQYF
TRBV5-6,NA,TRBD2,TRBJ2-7,TGTGCCAGCAGCTTGGAACTGGGAGGGCTATTTGACGAGCAGTACTTC,CASSLELGGLFDEQYF
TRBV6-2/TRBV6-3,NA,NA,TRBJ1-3,TGTGCCAGCAGTGCCGACTACTCTGGAAACACCATATATTTT,CASSADYSGNTIYF
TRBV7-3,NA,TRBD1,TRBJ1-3,TGTGCCAGCAGCTCATCGGACAGGGTAAGGGGCCACTCTGGAAACACCATATATTTT,CASSSSDRVRGHSGNTIYF
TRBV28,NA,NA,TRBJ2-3,TGTGCCAGCAAGGAGGCCCCCCCCACAGATACGCAGTATTTT,CASKEAPPTDTQYF
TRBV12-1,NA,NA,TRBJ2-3,TGTGCCAGCAGCTTGGACAGGTCGGCAGATACGCAGTATTTT,CASSLDRSADTQYF
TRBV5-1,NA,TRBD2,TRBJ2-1,TGCGCCAGCAGCTTGGTCGGGGGGGTCTACAATGAGCAGTTCTTC,CASSLVGGVYNEQFF
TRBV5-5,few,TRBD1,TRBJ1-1,TGTGCCAGCAGCTTTACGACAGGGGGAGATGAAGCTTTCTTT,CASSFTTGGDEAFF
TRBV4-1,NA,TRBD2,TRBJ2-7,TGCGCCAGCTTAGGGGGATCTAGCGGGAGGTACGAGCAGTACTTC,CASLGGSSGRYEQYF
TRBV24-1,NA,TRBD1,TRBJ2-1,TGTGCCACCAGTGATGGCCGGACAGGCGTATCGGCCTACAATGAGCAGTTCTTC,CATSDGRTGVSAYNEQFF
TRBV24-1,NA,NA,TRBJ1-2,TGTGCCACCAGTGATTTTGAGGGATATGGCTACACCTTC,CATSDFEGYGYTF
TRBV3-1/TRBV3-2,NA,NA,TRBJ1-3,TGTGCCAGCAGCCTTCGGAGAGACCTTGGAAACACCATATATTTT,CASSLRRDLGNTIYF
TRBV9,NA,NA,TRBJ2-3,TGTGCCAGCAGCGTAGAAATCTCGGATACGCAGTATTTT,CASSVEISDTQYF
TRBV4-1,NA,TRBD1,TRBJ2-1,TGCGCCAGCAGCCACCGCACCGGGACAGGGGTTCTCAATGAGCAGTTCTTC,CASSHRTGTGVLNEQFF
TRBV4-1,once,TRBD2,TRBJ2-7,TGCGCCAGCAGCCAAGCAAGCGGGAGGGAGCTTCCTTTTTCCTACGAGCAGTACTTC,CASSQASGRELPFSYEQYF
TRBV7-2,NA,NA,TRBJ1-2,TGTGCCAGCAGCTTAGAAATCACTTTGCCCTCGTATGGCTACACCTTC,CASSLEITLPSYGYTF